This T cell receptor beta chain originates from a study of T cell repertoires in cytomegalovirus infection. This clonotype was seen more than once but under ten times. The antigen is unknown. The CDR3 has 13 residues. With V trimmed by 2 bases and J by 6 bases, 3 bases remained unmatched. TCRdb itself ran the reads through MiXCR, one entry per CDR3 protein. The table shows hundreds of thousands of distinct CDR3 sequences, with about 33% occurring only once. The clonotype originates from a human donor in good health (CMV status not recorded). Some clones in this sample may be carry-over from other donors' samples. The input for sequencing was cultured PBMCs, taken from culture after CMV antigen stimulation. V and J are TRBV12-3 or TRBV12-4 and TRBJ1-1; 7 bases agree with TRBD1. CDR3 residues: CASSLQGEAEAFF. The CDR3, as DNA: TGTGCCAGCAGTTTACAGGGGGAAGCTGAAGCTTTCTTT.